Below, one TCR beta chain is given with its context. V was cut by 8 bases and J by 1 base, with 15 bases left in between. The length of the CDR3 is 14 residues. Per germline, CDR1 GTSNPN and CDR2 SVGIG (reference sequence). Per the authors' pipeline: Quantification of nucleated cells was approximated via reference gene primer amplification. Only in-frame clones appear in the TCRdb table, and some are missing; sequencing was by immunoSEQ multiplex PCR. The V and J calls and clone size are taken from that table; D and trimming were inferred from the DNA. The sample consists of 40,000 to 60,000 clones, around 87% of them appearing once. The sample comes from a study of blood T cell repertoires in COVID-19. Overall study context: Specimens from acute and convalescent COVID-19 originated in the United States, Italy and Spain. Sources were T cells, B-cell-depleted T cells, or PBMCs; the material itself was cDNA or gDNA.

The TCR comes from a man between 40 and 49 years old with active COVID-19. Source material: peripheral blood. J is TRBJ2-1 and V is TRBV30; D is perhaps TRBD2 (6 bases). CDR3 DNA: TGTGCCGGCCGTGGGGGGAGGTCCTACAATGAGCAGTTCTTC. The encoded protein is CAGRGGRSYNEQFF. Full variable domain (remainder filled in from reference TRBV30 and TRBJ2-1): SQTIHQWPATLVQPVGSPLSLECTVEGTSNPNLYWYRQAAGRGLQLLFYSVGIGQISSEVPQNLSASRPQDRQFILSSKKLLLSDSGFYLCAGRGGRSYNEQFFGPGTRLTVL.